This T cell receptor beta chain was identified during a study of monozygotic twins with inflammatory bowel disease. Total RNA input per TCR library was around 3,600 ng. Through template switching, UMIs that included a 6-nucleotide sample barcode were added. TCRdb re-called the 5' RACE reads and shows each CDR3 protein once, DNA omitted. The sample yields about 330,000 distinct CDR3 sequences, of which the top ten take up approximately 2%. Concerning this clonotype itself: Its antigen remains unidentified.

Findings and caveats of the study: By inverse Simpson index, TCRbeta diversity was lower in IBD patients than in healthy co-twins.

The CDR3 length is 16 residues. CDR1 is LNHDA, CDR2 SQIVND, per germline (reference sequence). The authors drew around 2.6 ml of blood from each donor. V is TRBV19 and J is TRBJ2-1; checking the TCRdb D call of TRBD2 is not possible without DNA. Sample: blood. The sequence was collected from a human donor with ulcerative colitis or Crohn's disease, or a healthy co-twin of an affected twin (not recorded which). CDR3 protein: CASSNQGLAGANEQFF.